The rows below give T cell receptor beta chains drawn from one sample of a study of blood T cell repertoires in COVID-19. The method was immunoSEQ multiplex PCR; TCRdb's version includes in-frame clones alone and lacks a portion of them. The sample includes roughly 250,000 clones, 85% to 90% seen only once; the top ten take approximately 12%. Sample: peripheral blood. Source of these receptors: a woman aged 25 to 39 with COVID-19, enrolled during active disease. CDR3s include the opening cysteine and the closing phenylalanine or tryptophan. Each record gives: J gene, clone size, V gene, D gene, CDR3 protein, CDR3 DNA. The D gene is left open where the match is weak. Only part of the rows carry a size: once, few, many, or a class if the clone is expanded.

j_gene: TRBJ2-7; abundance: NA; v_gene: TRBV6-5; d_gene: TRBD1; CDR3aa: CASSSPGQGVHEQYF; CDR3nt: TGTGCCAGCAGTTCTCCGGGACAGGGGGTCCACGAGCAGTACTTC
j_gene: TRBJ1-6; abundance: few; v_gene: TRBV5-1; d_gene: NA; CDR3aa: CASSQRRAALDPNSPLHF; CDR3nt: TGCGCCAGCAGCCAACGCAGGGCAGCCCTGGACCCTAATTCACCCCTCCACTTT
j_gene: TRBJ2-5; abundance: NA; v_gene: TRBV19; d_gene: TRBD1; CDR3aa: CATSRGRKETQYF; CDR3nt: TGTGCCACCTCCAGGGGGCGCAAAGAGACCCAGTACTTC
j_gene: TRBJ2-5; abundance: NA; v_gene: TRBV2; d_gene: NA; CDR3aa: CASSPPPGGETQYF; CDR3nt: TGTGCCAGCAGTCCCCCACCCGGGGGAGAGACCCAGTACTTC
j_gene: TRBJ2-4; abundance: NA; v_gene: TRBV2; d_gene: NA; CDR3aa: CASSDRSRDIQYF; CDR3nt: TGTGCCAGCAGCGACCGTAGCAGGGACATTCAGTACTTC
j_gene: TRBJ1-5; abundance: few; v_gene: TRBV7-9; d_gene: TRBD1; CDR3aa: CASSRGQGPYQPQHF; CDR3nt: TGTGCCAGCAGCCGGGGACAGGGCCCATATCAGCCCCAGCATTTT
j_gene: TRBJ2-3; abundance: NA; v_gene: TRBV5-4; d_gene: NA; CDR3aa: CASSLYPPQLTDTQYF; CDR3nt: TGTGCCAGCAGCTTATATCCGCCACAGCTCACAGATACGCAGTATTTT
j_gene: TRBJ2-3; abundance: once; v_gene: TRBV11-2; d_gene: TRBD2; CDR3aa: CASTLAGSTDTQYF; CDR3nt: TGTGCCAGCACCCTAGCGGGTAGCACAGATACGCAGTATTTT
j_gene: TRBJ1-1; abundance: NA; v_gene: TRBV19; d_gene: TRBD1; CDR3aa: CASSTGTGGNTEAFF; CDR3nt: TGTGCCAGTAGTACTGGGACAGGGGGGAACACTGAAGCTTTCTTT
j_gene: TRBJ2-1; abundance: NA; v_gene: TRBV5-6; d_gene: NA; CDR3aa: CASSWGHNEQFF; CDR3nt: TGTGCCAGCAGCTGGGGGCACAATGAGCAGTTCTTC
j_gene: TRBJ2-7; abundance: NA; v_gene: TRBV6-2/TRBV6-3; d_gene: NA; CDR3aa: CASSSGGGLREQYF; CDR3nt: TGTGCCAGCAGTTCCGGTGGGGGCCTCCGCGAGCAGTACTTC
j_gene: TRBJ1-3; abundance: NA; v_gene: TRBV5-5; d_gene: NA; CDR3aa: CASSFGPGKNTIYF; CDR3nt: TGTGCCAGCAGCTTCGGTCCAGGCAAAAACACCATATATTTT
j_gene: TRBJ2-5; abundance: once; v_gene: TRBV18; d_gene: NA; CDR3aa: CASSTERGPRETQYF; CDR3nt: TGTGCCAGCTCCACAGAACGGGGTCCTCGGGAGACCCAGTACTTC
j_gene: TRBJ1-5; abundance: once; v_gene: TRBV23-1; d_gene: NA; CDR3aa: CASSQSPGQPQHF; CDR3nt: TGCGCCAGCAGTCAATCACCGGGGCAGCCCCAGCATTTT
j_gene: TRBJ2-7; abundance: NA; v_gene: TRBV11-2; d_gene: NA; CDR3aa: CASSLGIGRGYEQYF; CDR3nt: TGTGCCAGCAGCTTAGGTATCGGCAGGGGTTACGAGCAGTACTTC
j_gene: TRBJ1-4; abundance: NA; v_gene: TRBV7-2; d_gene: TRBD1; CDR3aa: CASSPTGGRGNEKLFF; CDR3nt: TGTGCCAGCAGCCCCACAGGGGGCCGGGGGAATGAAAAACTGTTTTTT
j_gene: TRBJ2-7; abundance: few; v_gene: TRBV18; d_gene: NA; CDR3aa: CASSRAEGHYEQYF; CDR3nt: TGTGCCAGCTCACGGGCGGAGGGCCACTACGAGCAGTACTTC
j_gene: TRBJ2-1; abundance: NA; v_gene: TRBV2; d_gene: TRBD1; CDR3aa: CASTDRGSEQFF; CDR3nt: TGTGCCAGCACCGACAGGGGGAGTGAGCAGTTCTTC
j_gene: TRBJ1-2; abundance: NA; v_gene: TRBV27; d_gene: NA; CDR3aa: CASSLSTSAITNYGYTF; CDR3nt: TGTGCCAGCAGTTTATCTACCAGCGCTATTACTAACTATGGCTACACCTTC
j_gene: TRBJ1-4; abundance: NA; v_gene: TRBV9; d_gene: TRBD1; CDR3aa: CASSVGSGTANEKLFF; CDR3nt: TGTGCCAGCAGCGTAGGCTCAGGGACAGCTAATGAAAAACTGTTTTTT
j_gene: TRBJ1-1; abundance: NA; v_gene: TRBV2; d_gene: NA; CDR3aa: CASSVSSGDTEAFF; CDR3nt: TGTGCCAGCAGTGTCAGTTCGGGGGACACTGAAGCTTTCTTT
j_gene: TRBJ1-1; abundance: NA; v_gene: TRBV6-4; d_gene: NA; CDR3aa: CASRLEDSNTEAFF; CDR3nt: TGTGCCAGCAGACTTGAGGATTCCAACACTGAAGCTTTCTTT
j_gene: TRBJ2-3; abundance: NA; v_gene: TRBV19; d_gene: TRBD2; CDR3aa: CASSRWLAGGSTDTQYF; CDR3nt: TGTGCCAGTAGTCGTTGGCTAGCGGGGGGGAGCACAGATACGCAGTATTTT
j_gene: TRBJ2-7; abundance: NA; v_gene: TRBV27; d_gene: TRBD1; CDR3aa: CASKTWTGAYEQYF; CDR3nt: TGTGCCAGCAAAACCTGGACAGGAGCCTACGAGCAGTACTTC
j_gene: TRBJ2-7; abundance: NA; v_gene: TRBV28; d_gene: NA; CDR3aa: CASSLHGGLAYEQYF; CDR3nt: TGTGCCAGCAGTCTCCACGGGGGGCTAGCCTACGAGCAGTACTTC
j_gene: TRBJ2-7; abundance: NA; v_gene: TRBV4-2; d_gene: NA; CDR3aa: CASSQDHAGSYYEQYF; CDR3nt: TGTGCCAGCAGCCAAGATCACGCAGGGTCCTACTACGAGCAGTACTTC
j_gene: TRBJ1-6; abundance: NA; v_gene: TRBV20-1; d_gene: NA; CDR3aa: CSASHGARGRSPLHF; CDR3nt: TGCAGTGCTAGTCATGGGGCTAGGGGTCGGTCACCCCTCCACTTT
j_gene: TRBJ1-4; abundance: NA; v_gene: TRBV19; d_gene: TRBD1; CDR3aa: CASSDTGVREKLFF; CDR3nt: TGTGCCAGTAGTGATACAGGGGTGCGTGAAAAACTGTTTTTT